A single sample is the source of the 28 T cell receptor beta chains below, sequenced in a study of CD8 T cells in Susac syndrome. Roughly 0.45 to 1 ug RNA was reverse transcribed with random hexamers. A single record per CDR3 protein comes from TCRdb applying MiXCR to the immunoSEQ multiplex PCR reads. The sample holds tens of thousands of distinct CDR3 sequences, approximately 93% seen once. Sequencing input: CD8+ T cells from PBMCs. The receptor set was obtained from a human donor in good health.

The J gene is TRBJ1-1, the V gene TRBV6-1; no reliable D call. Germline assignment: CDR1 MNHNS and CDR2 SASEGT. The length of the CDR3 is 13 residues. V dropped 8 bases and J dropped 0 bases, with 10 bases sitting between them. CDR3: CASWVGMNTEAFF. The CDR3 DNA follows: TGTGCCAGCTGGGTGGGGATGAACACTGAAGCTTTCTTT.

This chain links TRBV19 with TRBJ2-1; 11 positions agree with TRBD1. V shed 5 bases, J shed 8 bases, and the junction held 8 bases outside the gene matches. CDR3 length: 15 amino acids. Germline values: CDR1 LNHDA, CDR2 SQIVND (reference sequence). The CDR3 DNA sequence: TGTGCCAGTAGTGACCGAGGACAGGGGGCGCATGAGCAGTTCTTC. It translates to CASSDRGQGAHEQFF.

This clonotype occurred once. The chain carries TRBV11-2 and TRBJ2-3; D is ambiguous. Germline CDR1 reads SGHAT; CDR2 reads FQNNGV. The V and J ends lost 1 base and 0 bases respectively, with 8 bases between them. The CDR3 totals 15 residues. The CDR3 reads CASSLGSASTDTQYF. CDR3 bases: TGTGCCAGCAGCTTAGGGTCAGCCAGCACAGATACGCAGTATTTT. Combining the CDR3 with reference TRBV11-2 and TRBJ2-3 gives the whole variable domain EAGVAQSPRYKIIEKRQSVAFWCNPISGHATLYWYQQILGQGPKLLIQFQNNGVVDDSQLPKDRFSAERLKGVDSTLKIQPAKLEDSAVYLCASSLGSASTDTQYFGPGTRLTVL.

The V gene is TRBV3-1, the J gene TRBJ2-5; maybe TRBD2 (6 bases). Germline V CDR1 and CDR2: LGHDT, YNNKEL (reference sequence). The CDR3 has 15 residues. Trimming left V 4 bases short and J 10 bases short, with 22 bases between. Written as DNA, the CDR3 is TGTGCCAGCAGCCGTATTGCGGACGGGACTCGGGTCCAGTACTTC. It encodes CASSRIADGTRVQYF.

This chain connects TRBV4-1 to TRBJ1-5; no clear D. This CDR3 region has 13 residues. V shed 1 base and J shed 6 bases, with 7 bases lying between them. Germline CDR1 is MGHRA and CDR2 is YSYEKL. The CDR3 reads CASSQGELQPQHF. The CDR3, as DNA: TGCGCCAGCAGCCAAGGGGAACTTCAGCCCCAGCATTTT.

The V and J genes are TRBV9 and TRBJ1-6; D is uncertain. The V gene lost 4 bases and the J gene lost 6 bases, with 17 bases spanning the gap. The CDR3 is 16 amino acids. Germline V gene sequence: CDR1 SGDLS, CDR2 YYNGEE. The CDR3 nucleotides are TGTGCCAGCAGCCCGACTCGTGATCATTTTAATTCACCCCTCCACTTT. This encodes CASSPTRDHFNSPLHF. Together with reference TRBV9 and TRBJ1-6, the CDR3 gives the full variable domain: DSGVTQTPKHLITATGQRVTLRCSPRSGDLSVYWYQQSLDQGLQFLIQYYNGEERAKGNILERFSAQQFPDLHSELNLSSLELGDSALYFCASSPTRDHFNSPLHFGNGTRLTVT.

CDR3 nucleotides: TGTGCCAGCAGCCACCAGCGGGAGGGCCGAATTGAGCAGTTCTTC. This gives the protein CASSHQREGRIEQFF. This chain uses TRBV13 with TRBJ2-1, with TRBD2 matching 10 bases. V shed 5 bases, J shed 9 bases, and the junction held 10 bases outside the gene matches. CDR3 length: 15 residues. The germline V gene encodes CDR1 PRHDT and CDR2 FYEKMQ (reference sequence).

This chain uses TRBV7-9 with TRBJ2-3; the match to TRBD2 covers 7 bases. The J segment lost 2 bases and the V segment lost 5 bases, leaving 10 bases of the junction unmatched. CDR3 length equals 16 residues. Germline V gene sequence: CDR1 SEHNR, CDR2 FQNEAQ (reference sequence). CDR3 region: CASSIGGGLPTDTQYF. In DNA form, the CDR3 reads TGTGCCAGCAGCATTGGTGGGGGACTACCCACAGATACGCAGTATTTT.

CDR3 sequence reads: CARPTPGELFF. The CDR3, as DNA: TGTGCGAGACCCACTCCCGGGGAGCTGTTTTTT. The rearrangement links TRBV6-2 or TRBV6-3 to TRBJ2-2, with D unresolved. The CDR3 has 11 amino acids. Germline V CDR1 and CDR2: MNHEY, SVGEGT.

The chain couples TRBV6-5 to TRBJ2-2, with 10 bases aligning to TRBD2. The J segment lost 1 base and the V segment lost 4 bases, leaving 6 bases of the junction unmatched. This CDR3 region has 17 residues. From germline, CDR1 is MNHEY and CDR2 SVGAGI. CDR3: CASSSISGRGNTGELFF. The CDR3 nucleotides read TGTGCCAGCAGTTCCATAAGCGGGAGGGGGAACACCGGGGAGCTGTTTTTT.

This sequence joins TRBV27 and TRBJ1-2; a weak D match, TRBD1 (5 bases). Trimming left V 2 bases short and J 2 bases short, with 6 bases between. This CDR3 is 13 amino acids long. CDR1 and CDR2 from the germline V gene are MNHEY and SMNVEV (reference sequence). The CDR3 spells CASSLQGNYGYTF. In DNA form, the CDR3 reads TGTGCCAGCAGTTTACAGGGAAACTATGGCTACACCTTC.

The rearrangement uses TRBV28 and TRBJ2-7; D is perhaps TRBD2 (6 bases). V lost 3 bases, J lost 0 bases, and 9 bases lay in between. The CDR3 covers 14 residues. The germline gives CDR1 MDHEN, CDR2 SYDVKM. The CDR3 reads CASSFGRDSYEQYF. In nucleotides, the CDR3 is TGTGCCAGCAGTTTTGGGCGGGACTCCTACGAGCAGTACTTC.

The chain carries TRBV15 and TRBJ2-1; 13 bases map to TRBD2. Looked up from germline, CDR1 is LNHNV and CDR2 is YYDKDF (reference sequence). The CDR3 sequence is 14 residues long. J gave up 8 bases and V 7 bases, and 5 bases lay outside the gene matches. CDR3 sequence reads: CATTRTSGSDEQFF. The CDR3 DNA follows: TGTGCCACCACAAGGACTAGCGGGAGCGATGAGCAGTTCTTC.

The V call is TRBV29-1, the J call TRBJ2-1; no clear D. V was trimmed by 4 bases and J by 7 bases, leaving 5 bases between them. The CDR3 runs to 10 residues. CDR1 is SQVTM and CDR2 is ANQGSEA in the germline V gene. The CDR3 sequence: CSVVRNEQFF. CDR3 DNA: TGCAGCGTTGTGAGGAATGAGCAGTTCTTC.

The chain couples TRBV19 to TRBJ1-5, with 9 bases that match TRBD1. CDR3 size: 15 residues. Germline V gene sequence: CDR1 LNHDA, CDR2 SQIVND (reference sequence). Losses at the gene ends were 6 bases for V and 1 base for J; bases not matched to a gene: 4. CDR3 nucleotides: TGTGCCAGTAGGATGGACAGGGGAAGCAATCAGCCCCAGCATTTT. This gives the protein CASRMDRGSNQPQHF. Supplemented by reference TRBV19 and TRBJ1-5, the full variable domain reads DGGITQSPKYLFRKEGQNVTLSCEQNLNHDAMYWYRQDPGQGLRLIYYSQIVNDFQKGDIAEGYSVSREKKESFPLTVTSAQKNPTAFYLCASRMDRGSNQPQHFGDGTRLSIL.

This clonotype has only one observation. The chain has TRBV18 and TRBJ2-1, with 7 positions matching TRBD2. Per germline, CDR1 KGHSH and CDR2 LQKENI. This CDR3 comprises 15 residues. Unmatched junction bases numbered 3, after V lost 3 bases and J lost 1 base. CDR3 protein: CASSPRTRSYNEQFF. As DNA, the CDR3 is TGTGCCAGCTCACCCAGGACTAGGTCCTACAATGAGCAGTTCTTC.

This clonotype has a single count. The CDR3 sequence is CASSLVGQGAYEQYF. The CDR3 nucleotides are TGTGCCAGCAGCTTAGTGGGGCAGGGGGCTTACGAGCAGTACTTC. The chain joins TRBV7-2 to TRBJ2-7; 8 bases agree with TRBD1. After removal of 1 base from V and 4 bases from J, the junction contained 6 bases not matched to a gene. Per germline, CDR1 SGHTA and CDR2 FQGNSA. CDR3 size: 15 residues.

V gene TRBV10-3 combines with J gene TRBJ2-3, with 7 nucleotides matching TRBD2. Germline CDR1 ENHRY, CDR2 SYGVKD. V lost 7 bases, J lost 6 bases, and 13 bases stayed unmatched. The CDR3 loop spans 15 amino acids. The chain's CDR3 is CAIMDGRWGGDTQYF. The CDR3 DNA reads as TGTGCCATCATGGACGGGAGGTGGGGTGGGGATACGCAGTATTTT.

The CDR3 DNA reads TGTGCCAGCAGCGTAGTCAGCACAGATACGCAGTATTTT. Residues: CASSVVSTDTQYF. The chain links TRBV9 to TRBJ2-3, with no clear D. CDR1 is SGDLS and CDR2 is YYNGEE in the germline V gene. Trimming removed 0 bases from V and 0 bases from J, with 2 bases in between. The CDR3 is 13 amino acids.

This CDR3 reads CASNAGNEQYF. Here the CDR3 DNA reads TGTGCCAGCAACGCGGGGAACGAGCAGTACTTC. J is TRBJ2-7 and V is TRBV28; the D gene is possibly TRBD2 (6 bases). In germline, CDR1 is MDHEN, CDR2 SYDVKM. This CDR3 region has 11 residues. V was pared by 7 bases and J by 5 bases, with 9 bases between.

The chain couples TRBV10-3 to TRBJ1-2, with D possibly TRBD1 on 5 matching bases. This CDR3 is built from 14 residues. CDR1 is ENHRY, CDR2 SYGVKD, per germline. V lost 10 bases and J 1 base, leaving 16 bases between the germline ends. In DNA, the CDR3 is TGTGCCAACCGGCCGGGGGAGAATAACTATGGCTACACCTTC. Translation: CANRPGENNYGYTF.

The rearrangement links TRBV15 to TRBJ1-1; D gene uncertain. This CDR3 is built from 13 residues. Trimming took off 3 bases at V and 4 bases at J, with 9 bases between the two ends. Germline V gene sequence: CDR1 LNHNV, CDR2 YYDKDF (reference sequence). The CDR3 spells CATSRVLGTEAFF. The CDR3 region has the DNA TGTGCCACCAGCAGGGTCTTGGGCACTGAAGCTTTCTTT.

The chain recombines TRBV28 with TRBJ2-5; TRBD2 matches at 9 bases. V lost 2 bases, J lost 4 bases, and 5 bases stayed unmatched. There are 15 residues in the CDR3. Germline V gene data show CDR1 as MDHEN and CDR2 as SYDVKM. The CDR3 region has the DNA TGTGCCAGCAGTTTAAGGCGGACTAGCGTAGAGACCCAGTACTTC. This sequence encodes CASSLRRTSVETQYF.

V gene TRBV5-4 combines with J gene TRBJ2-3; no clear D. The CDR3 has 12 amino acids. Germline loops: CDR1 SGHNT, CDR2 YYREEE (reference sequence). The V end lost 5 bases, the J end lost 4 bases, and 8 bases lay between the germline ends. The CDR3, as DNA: TGTGCCAGCAGGGGTTTCGCAGATACGCAGTATTTT. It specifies CASRGFADTQYF.

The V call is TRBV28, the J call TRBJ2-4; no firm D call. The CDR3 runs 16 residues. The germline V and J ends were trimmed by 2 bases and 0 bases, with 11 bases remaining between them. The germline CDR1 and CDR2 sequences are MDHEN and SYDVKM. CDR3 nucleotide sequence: TGTGCCAGCAGTTTAGGTCTAGTACTAGCCAAAAACATTCAGTACTTC. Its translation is CASSLGLVLAKNIQYF. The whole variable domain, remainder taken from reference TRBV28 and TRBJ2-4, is DVKVTQSSRYLVKRTGEKVFLECVQDMDHENMFWYRQDPGLGLRLIYFSYDVKMKEKGDIPEGYSVSREKKERFSLILESASTNQTSMYLCASSLGLVLAKNIQYFGAGTRLSVL.

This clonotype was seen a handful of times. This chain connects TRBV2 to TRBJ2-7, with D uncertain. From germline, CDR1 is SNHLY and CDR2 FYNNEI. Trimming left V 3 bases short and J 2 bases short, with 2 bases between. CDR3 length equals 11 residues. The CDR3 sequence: CASSETYEQYF. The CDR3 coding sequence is TGTGCCAGCAGTGAGACCTACGAGCAGTACTTC.

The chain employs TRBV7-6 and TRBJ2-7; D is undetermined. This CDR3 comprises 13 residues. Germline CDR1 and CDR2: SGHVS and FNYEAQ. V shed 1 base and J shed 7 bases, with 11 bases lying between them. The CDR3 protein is CASSLGVIAEQYF. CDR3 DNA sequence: TGTGCCAGCAGCTTAGGTGTCATCGCGGAGCAGTACTTC.

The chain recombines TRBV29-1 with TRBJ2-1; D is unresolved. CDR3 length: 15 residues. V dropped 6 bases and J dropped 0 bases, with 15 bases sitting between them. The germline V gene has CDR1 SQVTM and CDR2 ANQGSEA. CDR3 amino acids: CSVATAFNSYNEQFF. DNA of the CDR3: TGCAGCGTCGCCACAGCATTCAACTCCTACAATGAGCAGTTCTTC.